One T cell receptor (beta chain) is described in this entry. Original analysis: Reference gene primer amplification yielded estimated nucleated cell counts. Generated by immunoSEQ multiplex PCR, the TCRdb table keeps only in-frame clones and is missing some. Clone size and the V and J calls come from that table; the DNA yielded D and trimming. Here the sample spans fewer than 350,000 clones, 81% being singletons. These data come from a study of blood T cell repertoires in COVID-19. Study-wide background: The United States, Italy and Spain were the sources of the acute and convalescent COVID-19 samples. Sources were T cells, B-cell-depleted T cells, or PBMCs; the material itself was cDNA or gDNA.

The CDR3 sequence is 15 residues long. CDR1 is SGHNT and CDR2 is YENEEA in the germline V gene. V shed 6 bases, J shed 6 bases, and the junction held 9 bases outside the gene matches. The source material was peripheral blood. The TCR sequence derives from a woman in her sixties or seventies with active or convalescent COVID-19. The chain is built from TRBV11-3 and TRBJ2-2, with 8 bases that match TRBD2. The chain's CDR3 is CASSPGLDVSGELFF. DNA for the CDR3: TGTGCCAGCAGTCCGGGACTAGATGTCTCCGGGGAGCTGTTTTTT.